A selection of T cell receptor beta chains follows, all from one sample in a study of control samples from healthy donors and cancer patients. Assay used: immunoSEQ multiplex PCR; TCRdb lists only in-frame clones, some missing. Among approximately 100,000 clones, approximately 92% were seen once, and the ten largest hold around 2.8%. The sample consisted of blood. Receptors originate from a human donor in good health. The donor label of this sample is uncertain. Both conserved end residues are part of each CDR3. Each record gives: D gene, clone size, V gene, J gene, CDR3 protein, CDR3 DNA. D genes are given only for firm matches. Only some rows state a clone size, as once, few, many or a class for expanded clones.

D: -
size: -
V: TRBV27
J: TRBJ1-3
CDR3: CASSFSWTGNTIYF
DNA: TGTGCCAGCAGCTTCAGTTGGACTGGAAACACCATATATTTT

D: TRBD2
size: -
V: TRBV27
J: TRBJ2-3
CDR3: CASSTGTRFTDTQYF
DNA: TGTGCCAGCAGTACCGGGACTAGGTTTACAGATACGCAGTATTTT

D: TRBD2
size: -
V: TRBV5-4
J: TRBJ2-3
CDR3: CASSLRGLAGGLTDTQYF
DNA: TGTGCCAGCAGCTTGCGCGGACTAGCGGGGGGGCTGACAGATACGCAGTATTTT

D: -
size: -
V: TRBV7-9
J: TRBJ1-2
CDR3: CASSLMRDFGGYTF
DNA: TGTGCCAGCAGCTTAATGCGGGATTTTGGGGGCTACACCTTC

D: -
size: -
V: TRBV28
J: TRBJ1-2
CDR3: CASSLGQHYGYTF
DNA: TGTGCCAGCAGTTTGGGGCAGCATTATGGCTACACCTTC

D: -
size: -
V: TRBV11-2
J: TRBJ1-1
CDR3: CASSLNRPGANTEAFF
DNA: TGTGCCAGCAGCTTAAATAGGCCGGGGGCTAACACTGAAGCTTTCTTT

D: -
size: -
V: TRBV6-4
J: TRBJ1-2
CDR3: CASRNTAGYGYTF
DNA: TGTGCCAGCAGAAATACAGCGGGCTATGGCTACACCTTC

D: -
size: -
V: TRBV7-9
J: TRBJ1-2
CDR3: CASSFSLGGYTF
DNA: TGTGCCAGCAGTTTTTCCCTGGGTGGCTACACCTTC

D: -
size: once
V: TRBV5-5
J: TRBJ1-6
CDR3: CASSLTSGFGNSPLHF
DNA: TGTGCCAGCAGCCTGACGAGCGGTTTTGGGAATTCACCCCTCCACTTT

D: -
size: -
V: TRBV5-4
J: TRBJ1-1
CDR3: CASSPGGGRYTEAFF
DNA: TGTGCCAGCAGCCCCGGCGGGGGAAGGTACACTGAAGCTTTCTTT

D: -
size: -
V: TRBV6-5
J: TRBJ1-5
CDR3: CASSYSYSNQPQHF
DNA: TGTGCCAGCAGTTACTCGTACAGCAATCAGCCCCAGCATTTT

D: -
size: -
V: TRBV5-1
J: TRBJ1-6
CDR3: CASSLTQVNNSPLHF
DNA: TGCGCCAGCAGCTTGACTCAAGTTAATAATTCACCCCTCCACTTT

D: TRBD1
size: -
V: TRBV10-1
J: TRBJ2-5
CDR3: CASSLDRENTSRGQYQETQYF
DNA: TGCGCCAGCAGTCTGGACAGGGAGAACACCTCACGCGGGCAGTACCAAGAGACCCAGTACTTC

D: -
size: -
V: TRBV5-8
J: TRBJ1-1
CDR3: CASSLGGWGNTEAFF
DNA: TGTGCCAGCAGCTTGGGCGGGTGGGGGAACACTGAAGCTTTCTTT

D: TRBD1
size: -
V: TRBV15
J: TRBJ2-7
CDR3: CATSARTRDSFYEQYF
DNA: TGTGCCACCAGCGCCCGAACCCGGGACAGTTTCTACGAGCAGTACTTC

D: TRBD1
size: -
V: TRBV5-1
J: TRBJ2-7
CDR3: CASTNRGGSYEQYF
DNA: TGCGCCAGTACCAACAGGGGCGGAAGCTACGAGCAGTACTTC

D: -
size: -
V: TRBV11-3
J: TRBJ1-5
CDR3: CASTEQGRNQPQHF
DNA: TGTGCCAGCACAGAACAGGGTCGAAATCAGCCCCAGCATTTT

D: -
size: -
V: TRBV4-3
J: TRBJ1-4
CDR3: CASSQDWQPNEKLFF
DNA: TGCGCCAGCAGCCAAGATTGGCAGCCTAATGAAAAACTGTTTTTT

D: -
size: -
V: TRBV9
J: TRBJ2-2
CDR3: CASSVVPDTGELFF
DNA: TGTGCCAGCAGCGTAGTCCCCGACACCGGGGAGCTGTTTTTT

D: TRBD1
size: -
V: TRBV27
J: TRBJ2-1
CDR3: CASSADRSSYNEQFF
DNA: TGTGCCAGCAGTGCGGACAGGAGCTCCTACAATGAGCAGTTCTTC

D: -
size: -
V: TRBV6-5
J: TRBJ2-5
CDR3: CASSYGLGQGEETQYF
DNA: TGTGCCAGCAGTTACGGTCTTGGGCAGGGAGAAGAGACCCAGTACTTC

D: TRBD1
size: -
V: TRBV12-5
J: TRBJ2-2
CDR3: CASGWGQGGDTGELFF
DNA: TGTGCTAGTGGTTGGGGACAGGGTGGAGACACCGGGGAGCTGTTTTTT

D: -
size: once
V: TRBV30
J: TRBJ1-5
CDR3: CAWSVRGGGGYQPQHF
DNA: TGTGCCTGGAGTGTCCGAGGGGGGGGCGGTTATCAGCCCCAGCATTTT

D: -
size: once
V: TRBV5-1
J: TRBJ2-3
CDR3: CASSLDVGGTDTQYF
DNA: TGCGCCAGCAGCTTGGACGTTGGTGGCACAGATACGCAGTATTTT

D: TRBD1
size: -
V: TRBV19
J: TRBJ1-6
CDR3: CASGDRELPLHF
DNA: TGTGCCAGTGGTGACAGGGAACTACCCCTCCACTTT

D: -
size: once
V: TRBV27
J: TRBJ1-6
CDR3: CASSTKQGFPLHF
DNA: TGTGCCAGCAGTACGAAACAGGGTTTCCCCCTCCACTTT

D: -
size: -
V: TRBV11-3
J: TRBJ1-1
CDR3: CASSPYTGSTEAFF
DNA: TGTGCCAGCAGCCCTTATACAGGGTCCACTGAAGCTTTCTTT

D: -
size: once
V: TRBV20-1
J: TRBJ2-7
CDR3: CSAHSGNEQYF
DNA: TGCAGTGCTCACTCAGGGAACGAGCAGTACTTC

D: -
size: -
V: TRBV15
J: TRBJ1-1
CDR3: CATSREGSNTEAFF
DNA: TGTGCCACCAGCAGAGAAGGATCGAACACTGAAGCTTTCTTT

D: -
size: -
V: TRBV5-6
J: TRBJ1-6
CDR3: CASSLVLSGNSPLHF
DNA: TGTGCCAGCAGCTTGGTCCTCTCGGGAAATTCACCCCTCCACTTT

D: TRBD1
size: -
V: TRBV5-1
J: TRBJ1-1
CDR3: CASSFWWTGLTEAFF
DNA: TGCGCCAGCAGCTTTTGGTGGACAGGGCTCACTGAAGCTTTCTTT

D: -
size: once
V: TRBV27
J: TRBJ2-7
CDR3: CASSPQGGTYEQYF
DNA: TGTGCCAGCAGTCCCCAGGGGGGTACCTACGAGCAGTACTTC

D: TRBD2
size: once
V: TRBV9
J: TRBJ2-3
CDR3: CASSASRLASADTQYF
DNA: TGTGCCAGCAGCGCTTCAAGACTAGCATCGGCAGATACGCAGTATTTT

D: TRBD2
size: -
V: TRBV4-1
J: TRBJ2-1
CDR3: CASSRGLAGANEQFF
DNA: TGCGCCAGCAGCAGAGGGCTAGCGGGGGCCAATGAGCAGTTCTTC

D: TRBD2
size: -
V: TRBV9
J: TRBJ2-2
CDR3: CASSIASGGFLNTGELFF
DNA: TGTGCCAGCAGCATTGCTAGCGGGGGGTTCCTGAACACCGGGGAGCTGTTTTTT

D: -
size: once
V: TRBV20-1
J: TRBJ2-1
CDR3: CSATDRSNEQFF
DNA: TGCAGTGCTACTGATAGGAGTAATGAGCAGTTCTTC

D: -
size: -
V: TRBV7-9
J: TRBJ2-1
CDR3: CASSLRGRTVSYNEQFF
DNA: TGTGCCAGCAGCTTACGTGGTCGGACAGTCTCCTACAATGAGCAGTTCTTC

D: -
size: -
V: TRBV10-1
J: TRBJ2-3
CDR3: CASSESRRAGYRADTQYF
DNA: TGCGCCAGCAGTGAGTCTCGAAGGGCAGGGTATCGCGCAGATACGCAGTATTTT

D: -
size: -
V: TRBV10-3
J: TRBJ1-2
CDR3: CAISESLGRLEYGYTF
DNA: TGTGCCATCAGTGAGTCGTTAGGCCGCCTTGAGTATGGCTACACCTTC

D: -
size: -
V: TRBV15
J: TRBJ1-5
CDR3: CATNPDSLDQPQHF
DNA: TGTGCCACCAACCCGGACAGCCTAGATCAGCCCCAGCATTTT

D: -
size: -
V: TRBV5-1
J: TRBJ1-4
CDR3: CASSRPQGSELFF
DNA: TGCGCCAGCAGTCGACCCCAGGGGTCGGAACTGTTTTTT

D: -
size: once
V: TRBV12-3/TRBV12-4
J: TRBJ2-2
CDR3: CASSFSVAGELFF
DNA: TGTGCCAGCAGTTTCTCGGTGGCCGGGGAGCTGTTTTTT

D: -
size: -
V: TRBV11-2
J: TRBJ2-7
CDR3: CASSFWTLSYEQYF
DNA: TGTGCCAGCAGCTTCTGGACCCTCTCCTACGAGCAGTACTTC

D: -
size: -
V: TRBV15
J: TRBJ1-1
CDR3: CATSRLTNTEAFF
DNA: TGTGCCACCAGCAGGTTGACAAACACTGAAGCTTTCTTT

D: -
size: few
V: TRBV6-5
J: TRBJ2-3
CDR3: CASSRGQRTQYF
DNA: TGTGCCAGCAGCCGAGGACAGAGGACGCAGTATTTT

D: TRBD2
size: -
V: TRBV25-1
J: TRBJ2-2
CDR3: CASSEEVDLAGITGELFF
DNA: TGTGCCAGCAGTGAGGAGGTGGACCTAGCGGGGATCACCGGGGAGCTGTTTTTT

D: -
size: -
V: TRBV9
J: TRBJ1-1
CDR3: CASSVAGGLSKGDTEAFF
DNA: TGTGCCAGCAGCGTAGCTGGGGGACTCTCAAAGGGGGACACTGAAGCTTTCTTT

D: -
size: -
V: TRBV9
J: TRBJ1-6
CDR3: CASSVATGTSKNSPLHF
DNA: TGTGCCAGCAGCGTAGCCACAGGGACCAGCAAGAATTCACCCCTCCACTTT

D: TRBD2
size: -
V: TRBV10-3
J: TRBJ2-3
CDR3: CASNGLAGGGNTQYF
DNA: TGTGCCTCAAATGGACTAGCGGGGGGCGGCAATACGCAGTATTTT